The clone carrying this TCR beta chain occurred many times. From germline, CDR1 is SGHRS and CDR2 YFSETQ. This CDR3 has 14 residues. The ends lost 2 bases at V and 7 bases at J; junction bases unmatched: 5. TCRdb re-called the RT-PCR reads with MiXCR, one entry per CDR3 protein. This sample has 800,000 or so distinct CDR3 sequences; about 20% occur once, and the top ten carry 10% to 13%. This record comes from a study of response to subunit inactivated influenza vaccine. This TCR derives from a man aged 50-60 years who received an inactivated influenza vaccine. V usage is TRBV5-1 and J usage is TRBJ2-1; TRBD2 agrees at 8 bases. This material consisted of PBMCs from blood, taken 4 to 6 days after vaccination. CDR3 sequence: CASSLAGARNEQFF. The CDR3 bases are TGCGCCAGCAGCTTAGCGGGAGCTCGTAATGAGCAGTTCTTC.